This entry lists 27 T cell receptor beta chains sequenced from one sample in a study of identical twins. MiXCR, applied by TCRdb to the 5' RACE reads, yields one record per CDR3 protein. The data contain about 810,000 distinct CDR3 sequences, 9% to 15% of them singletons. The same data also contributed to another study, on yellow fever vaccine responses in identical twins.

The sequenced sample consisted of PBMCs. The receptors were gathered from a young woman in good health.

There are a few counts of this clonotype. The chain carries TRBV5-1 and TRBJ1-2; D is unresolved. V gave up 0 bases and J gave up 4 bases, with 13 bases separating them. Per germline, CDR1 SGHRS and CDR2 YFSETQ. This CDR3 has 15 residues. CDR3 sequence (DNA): TGCGCCAGCAGCTTGGGAGGTTCCAGTGTCTATGGCTACACCTTC. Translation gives CASSLGGSSVYGYTF. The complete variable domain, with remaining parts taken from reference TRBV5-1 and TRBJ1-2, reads KAGVTQTPRYLIKTRGQQVTLSCSPISGHRSVSWYQQTPGQGLQFLFEYFSETQRNKGNFPGRFSGRQFSNSRSEMNVSTLELGDSALYLCASSLGGSSVYGYTFGSGTRLTVV.

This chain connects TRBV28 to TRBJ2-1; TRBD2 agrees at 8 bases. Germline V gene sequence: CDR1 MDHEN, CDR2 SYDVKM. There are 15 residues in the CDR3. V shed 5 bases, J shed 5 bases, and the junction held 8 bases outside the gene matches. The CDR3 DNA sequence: TGTGCCAGCAGTCTCCAGCGGGGGCTCCACAATGAGCAGTTCTTC. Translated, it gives CASSLQRGLHNEQFF.

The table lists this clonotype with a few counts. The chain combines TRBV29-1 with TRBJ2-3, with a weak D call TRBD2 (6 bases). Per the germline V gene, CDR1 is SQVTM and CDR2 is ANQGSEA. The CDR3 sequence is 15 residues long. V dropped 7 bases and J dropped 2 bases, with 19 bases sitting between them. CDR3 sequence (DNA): TGCAGCGCACCCCCTTCCGGCGGGGTCACAGATACGCAGTATTTT. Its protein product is CSAPPSGGVTDTQYF.

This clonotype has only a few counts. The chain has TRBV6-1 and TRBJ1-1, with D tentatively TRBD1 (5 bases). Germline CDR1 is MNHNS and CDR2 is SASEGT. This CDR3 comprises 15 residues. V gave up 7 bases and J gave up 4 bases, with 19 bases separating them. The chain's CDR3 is CASIPFQGFGTEAFF. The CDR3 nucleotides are TGTGCCAGCATTCCATTTCAGGGTTTCGGCACTGAAGCTTTCTTT.

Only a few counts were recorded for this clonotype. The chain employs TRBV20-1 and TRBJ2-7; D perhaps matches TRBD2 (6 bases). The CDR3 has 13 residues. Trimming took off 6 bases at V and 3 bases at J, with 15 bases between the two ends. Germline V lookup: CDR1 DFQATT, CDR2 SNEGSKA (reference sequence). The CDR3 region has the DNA TGCAGTGCACCCGGGGGTGTGGGCTACGAGCAGTACTTC. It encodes CSAPGGVGYEQYF.

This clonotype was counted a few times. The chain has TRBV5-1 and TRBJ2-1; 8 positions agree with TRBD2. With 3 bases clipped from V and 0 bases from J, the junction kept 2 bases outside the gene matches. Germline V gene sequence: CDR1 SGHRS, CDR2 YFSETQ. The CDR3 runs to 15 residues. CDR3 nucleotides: TGCGCCAGCAGCTCGGGGGGGAGCTCCTACAATGAGCAGTTCTTC. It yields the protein CASSSGGSSYNEQFF.

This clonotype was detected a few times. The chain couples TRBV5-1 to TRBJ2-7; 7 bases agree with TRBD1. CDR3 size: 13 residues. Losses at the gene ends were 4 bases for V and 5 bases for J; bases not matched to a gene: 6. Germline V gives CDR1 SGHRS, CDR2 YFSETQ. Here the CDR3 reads CASSTRGLDEQYF. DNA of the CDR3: TGCGCCAGCAGCACTAGGGGGCTGGACGAGCAGTACTTC.

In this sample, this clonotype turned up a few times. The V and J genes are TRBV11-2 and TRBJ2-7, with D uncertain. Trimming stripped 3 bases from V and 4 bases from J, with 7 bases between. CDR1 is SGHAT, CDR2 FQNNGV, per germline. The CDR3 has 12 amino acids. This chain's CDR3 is CASSFSEYEQYV. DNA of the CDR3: TGTGCCAGCAGCTTCTCAGAATACGAGCAGTACGTC.

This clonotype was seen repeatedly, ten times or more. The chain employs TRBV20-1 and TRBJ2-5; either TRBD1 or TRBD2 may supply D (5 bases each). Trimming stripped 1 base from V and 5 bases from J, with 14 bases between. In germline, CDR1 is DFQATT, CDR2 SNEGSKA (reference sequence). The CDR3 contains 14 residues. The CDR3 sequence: CSARVGAAGETQYF. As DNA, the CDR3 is TGCAGTGCTAGAGTCGGGGCGGCAGGCGAGACCCAGTACTTC.

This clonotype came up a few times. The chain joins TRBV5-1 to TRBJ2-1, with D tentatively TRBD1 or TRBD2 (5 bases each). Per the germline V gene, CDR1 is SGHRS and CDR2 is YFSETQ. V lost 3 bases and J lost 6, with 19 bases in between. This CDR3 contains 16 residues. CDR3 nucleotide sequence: TGCGCCAGCAGCTCTGTTGGGGGAACTAGTGCCAATGAGCAGTTCTTC. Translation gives CASSSVGGTSANEQFF.

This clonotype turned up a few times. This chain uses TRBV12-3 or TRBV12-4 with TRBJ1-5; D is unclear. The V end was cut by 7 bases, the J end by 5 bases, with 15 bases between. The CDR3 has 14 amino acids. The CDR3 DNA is TGTGCCAGCACCCCGGACGGAGGGCATCAGCCCCAGCATTTT. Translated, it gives CASTPDGGHQPQHF.

CDR3 protein: CASSSPESQTGTADTQYF. CDR3 bases: TGTGCCAGCAGCTCCCCCGAGAGCCAAACAGGGACCGCAGATACGCAGTATTTT. V usage is TRBV11-1 and J usage is TRBJ2-3, with D perhaps TRBD1 (6 bases). The V gene's germline CDR1 is SGHAT and CDR2 FQDESV (reference sequence). Trimming left V 4 bases short and J 4 bases short, with 24 bases between. The CDR3 is 18 residues long.

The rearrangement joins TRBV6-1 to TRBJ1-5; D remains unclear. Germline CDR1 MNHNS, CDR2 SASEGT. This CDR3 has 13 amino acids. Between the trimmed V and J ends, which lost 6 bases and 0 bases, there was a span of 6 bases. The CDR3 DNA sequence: TGTGCCAGCAGGGATTATAGCAATCAGCCCCAGCATTTT. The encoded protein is CASRDYSNQPQHF.

Here the CDR3 reads CSAREPNGDTQYF. The DNA of the CDR3 is TGCAGTGCTAGAGAGCCCAATGGTGATACGCAGTATTTT. This chain connects TRBV20-1 to TRBJ2-3; D uncertain. This CDR3 spans 13 amino acids. V was shortened by 0 bases and J by 6 bases, with 10 bases between the two germline ends. Germline V gene sequence: CDR1 DFQATT, CDR2 SNEGSKA (reference sequence).

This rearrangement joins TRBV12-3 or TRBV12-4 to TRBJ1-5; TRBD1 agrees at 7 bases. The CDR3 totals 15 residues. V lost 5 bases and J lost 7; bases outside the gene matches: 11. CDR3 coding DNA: TGTGCCAGCAGTATCCGACAGGGACGATGGCAGCCCCAGCATTTT. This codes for CASSIRQGRWQPQHF.

CDR3 region: CASSLVARGGEKSTDTQYF. The CDR3 bases are TGTGCCAGCAGCTTAGTAGCCCGGGGTGGAGAAAAGAGCACAGATACGCAGTATTTT. This chain uses TRBV11-2 with TRBJ2-3; TRBD2 is a possible D gene (5 bases). Per the germline V gene, CDR1 is SGHAT and CDR2 is FQNNGV. Trimming took off 1 base at V and 0 bases at J, with 20 bases between the two ends. The CDR3 sequence is 19 residues long.

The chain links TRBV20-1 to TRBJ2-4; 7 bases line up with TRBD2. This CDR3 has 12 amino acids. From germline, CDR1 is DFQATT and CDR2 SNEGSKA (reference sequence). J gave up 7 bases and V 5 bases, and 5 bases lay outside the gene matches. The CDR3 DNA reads TGCAGTGCTGAGGAGGGAGGGAACATTCAGTACTTC. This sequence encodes CSAEEGGNIQYF.

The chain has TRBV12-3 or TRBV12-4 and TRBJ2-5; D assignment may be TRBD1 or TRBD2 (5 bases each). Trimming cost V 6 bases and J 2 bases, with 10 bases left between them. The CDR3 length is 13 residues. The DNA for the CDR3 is TGTGCCAGCAGGGGGACCAAACAAGAGACCCAGTACTTC. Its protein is CASRGTKQETQYF.

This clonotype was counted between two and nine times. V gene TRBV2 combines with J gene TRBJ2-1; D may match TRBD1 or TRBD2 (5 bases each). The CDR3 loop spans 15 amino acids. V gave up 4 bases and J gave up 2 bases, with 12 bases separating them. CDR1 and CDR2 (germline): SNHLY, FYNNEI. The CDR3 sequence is CASSAGLYAYNEQFF. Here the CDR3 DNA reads TGTGCCAGCAGTGCGGGGCTCTACGCCTACAATGAGCAGTTCTTC.

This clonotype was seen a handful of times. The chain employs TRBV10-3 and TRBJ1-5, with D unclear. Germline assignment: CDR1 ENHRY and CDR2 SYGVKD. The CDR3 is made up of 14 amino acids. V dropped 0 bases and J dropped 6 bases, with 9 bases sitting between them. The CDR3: CAISESKDGQPQHF. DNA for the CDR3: TGTGCCATCAGTGAGTCCAAGGACGGTCAGCCCCAGCATTTT.

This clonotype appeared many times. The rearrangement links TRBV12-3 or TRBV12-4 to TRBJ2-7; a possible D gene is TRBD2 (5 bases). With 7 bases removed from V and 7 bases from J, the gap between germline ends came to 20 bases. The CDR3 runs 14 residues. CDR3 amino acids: CASNPSSTPGEQYF. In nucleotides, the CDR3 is TGTGCCAGCAACCCGTCGTCGACTCCGGGGGAGCAGTACTTC.

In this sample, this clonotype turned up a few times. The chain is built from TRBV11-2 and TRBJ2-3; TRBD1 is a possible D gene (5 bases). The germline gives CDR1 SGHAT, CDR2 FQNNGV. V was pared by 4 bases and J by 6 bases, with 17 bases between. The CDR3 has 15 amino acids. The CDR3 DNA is TGTGCCAGCAGCTCCTTAATGGGGCACTTGGATACGCAGTATTTT. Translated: CASSSLMGHLDTQYF.

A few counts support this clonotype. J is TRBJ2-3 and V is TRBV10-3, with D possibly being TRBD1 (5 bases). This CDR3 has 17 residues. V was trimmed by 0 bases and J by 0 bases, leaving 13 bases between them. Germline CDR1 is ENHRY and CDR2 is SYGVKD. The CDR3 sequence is CAISESGPRQSTDTQYF. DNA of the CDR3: TGTGCCATCAGTGAGTCGGGGCCCAGACAGAGCACAGATACGCAGTATTTT.

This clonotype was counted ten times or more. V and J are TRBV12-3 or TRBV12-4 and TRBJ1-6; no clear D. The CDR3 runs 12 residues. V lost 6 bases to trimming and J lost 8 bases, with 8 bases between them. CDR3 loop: CASRSRDSPLHF. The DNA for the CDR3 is TGTGCCAGCAGAAGTAGGGATTCACCCCTCCACTTT.

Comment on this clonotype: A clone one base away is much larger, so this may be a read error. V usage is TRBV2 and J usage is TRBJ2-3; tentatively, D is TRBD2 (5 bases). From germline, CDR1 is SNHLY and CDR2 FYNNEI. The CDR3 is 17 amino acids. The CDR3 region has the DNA TGTGCCAGTCTCCTTCAGCGGTCGAAACGTACCACAGATACGCAGTTTTTT. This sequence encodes CASLLQRSKRTTDTQFF.

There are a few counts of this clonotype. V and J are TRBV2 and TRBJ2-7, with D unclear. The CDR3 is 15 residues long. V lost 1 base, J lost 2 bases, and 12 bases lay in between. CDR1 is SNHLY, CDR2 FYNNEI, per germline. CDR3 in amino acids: CASSEETSLAYEQYF. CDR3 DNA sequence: TGTGCCAGCAGTGAAGAGACATCCCTCGCCTACGAGCAGTACTTC.

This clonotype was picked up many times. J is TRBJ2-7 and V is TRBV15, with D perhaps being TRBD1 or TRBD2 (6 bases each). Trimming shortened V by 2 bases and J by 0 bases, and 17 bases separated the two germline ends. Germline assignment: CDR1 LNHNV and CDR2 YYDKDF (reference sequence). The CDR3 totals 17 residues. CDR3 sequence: CATSRTRGGLYSYEQYF. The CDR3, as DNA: TGTGCCACCAGCAGAACCCGAGGGGGACTTTACTCCTACGAGCAGTACTTC.